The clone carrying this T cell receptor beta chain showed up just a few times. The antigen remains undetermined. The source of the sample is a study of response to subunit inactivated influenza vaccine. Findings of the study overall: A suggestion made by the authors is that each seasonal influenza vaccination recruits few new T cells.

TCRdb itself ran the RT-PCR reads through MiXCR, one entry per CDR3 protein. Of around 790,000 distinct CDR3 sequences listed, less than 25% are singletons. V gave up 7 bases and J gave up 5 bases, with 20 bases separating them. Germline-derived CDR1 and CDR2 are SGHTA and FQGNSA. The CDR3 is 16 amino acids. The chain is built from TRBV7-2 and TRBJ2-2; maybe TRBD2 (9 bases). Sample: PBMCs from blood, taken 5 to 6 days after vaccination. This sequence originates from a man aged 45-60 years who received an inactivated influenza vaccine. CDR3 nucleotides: TGTGCCAGCATCAGGGGGCTAGCGGGGCGGACCGGGGAGCTGTTTTTT. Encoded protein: CASIRGLAGRTGELFF.